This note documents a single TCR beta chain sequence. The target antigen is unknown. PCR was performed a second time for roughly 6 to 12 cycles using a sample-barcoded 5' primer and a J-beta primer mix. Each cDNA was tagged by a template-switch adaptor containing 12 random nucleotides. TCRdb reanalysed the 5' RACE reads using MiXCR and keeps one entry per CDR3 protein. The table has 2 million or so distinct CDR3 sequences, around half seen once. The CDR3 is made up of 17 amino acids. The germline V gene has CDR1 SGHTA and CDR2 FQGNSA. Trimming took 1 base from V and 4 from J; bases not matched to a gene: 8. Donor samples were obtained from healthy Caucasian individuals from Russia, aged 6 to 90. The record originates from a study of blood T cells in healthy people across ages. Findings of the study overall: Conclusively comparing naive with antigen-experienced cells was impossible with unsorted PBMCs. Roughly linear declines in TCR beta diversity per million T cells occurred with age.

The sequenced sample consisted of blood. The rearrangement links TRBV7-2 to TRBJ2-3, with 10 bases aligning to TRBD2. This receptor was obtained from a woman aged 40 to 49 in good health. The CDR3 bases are TGTGCCAGCAGCTTAGGTAGTCTAGCGGGGGCGGCAGATACGCAGTATTTT. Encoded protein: CASSLGSLAGAADTQYF.